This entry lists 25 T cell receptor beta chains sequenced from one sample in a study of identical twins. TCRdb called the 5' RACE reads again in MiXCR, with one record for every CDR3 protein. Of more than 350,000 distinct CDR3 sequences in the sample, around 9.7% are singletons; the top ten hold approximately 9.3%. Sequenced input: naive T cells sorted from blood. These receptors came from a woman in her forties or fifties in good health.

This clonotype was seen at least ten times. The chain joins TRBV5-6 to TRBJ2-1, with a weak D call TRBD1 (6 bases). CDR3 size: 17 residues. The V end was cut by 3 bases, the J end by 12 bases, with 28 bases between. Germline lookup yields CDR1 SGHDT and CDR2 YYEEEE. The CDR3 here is CASSSLLGASSSRGQFF. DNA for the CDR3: TGTGCCAGCAGCTCCCTGTTGGGGGCTAGCTCATCGAGGGGGCAGTTCTTC. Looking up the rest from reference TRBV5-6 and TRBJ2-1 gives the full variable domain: DAGVTQSPTHLIKTRGQQVTLRCSPKSGHDTVSWYQQALGQGPQFIFQYYEEEERQRGNFPDRFSGHQFPNYSSELNVNALLLGDSALYLCASSSLLGASSSRGQFFGPGTRLTVL.

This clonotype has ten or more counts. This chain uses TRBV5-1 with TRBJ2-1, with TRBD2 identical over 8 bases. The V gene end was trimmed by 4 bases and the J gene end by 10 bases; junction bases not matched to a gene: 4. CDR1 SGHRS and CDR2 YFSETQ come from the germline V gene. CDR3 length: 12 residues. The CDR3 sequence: CASSGGGREQFF. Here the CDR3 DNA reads TGCGCCAGCAGCGGGGGCGGGAGGGAGCAGTTCTTC.

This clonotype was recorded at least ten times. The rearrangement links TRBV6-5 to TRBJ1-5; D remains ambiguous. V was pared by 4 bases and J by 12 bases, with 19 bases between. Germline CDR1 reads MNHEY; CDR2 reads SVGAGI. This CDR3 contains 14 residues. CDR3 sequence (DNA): TGTGCCAGCAGTTCCTGGCCCCTCGGGGATATCCAGCATTTT. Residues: CASSSWPLGDIQHF.

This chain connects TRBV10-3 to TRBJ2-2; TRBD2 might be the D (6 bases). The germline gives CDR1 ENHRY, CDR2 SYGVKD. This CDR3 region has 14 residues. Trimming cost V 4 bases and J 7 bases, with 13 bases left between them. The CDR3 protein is CAISARDLGGELFF. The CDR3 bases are TGTGCCATCAGTGCGCGGGACCTCGGCGGGGAGCTGTTTTTT.

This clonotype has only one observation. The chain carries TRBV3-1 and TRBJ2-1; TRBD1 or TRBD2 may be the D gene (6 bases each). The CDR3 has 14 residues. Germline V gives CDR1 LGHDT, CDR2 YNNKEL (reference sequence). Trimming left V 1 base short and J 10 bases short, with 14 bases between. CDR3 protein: CASSQGAGGHEQFF. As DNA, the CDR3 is TGTGCCAGCAGCCAAGGAGCCGGGGGCCACGAGCAGTTCTTC.

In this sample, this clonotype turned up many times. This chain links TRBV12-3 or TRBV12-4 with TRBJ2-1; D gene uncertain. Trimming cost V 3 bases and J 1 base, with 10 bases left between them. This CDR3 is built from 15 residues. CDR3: CASSLIGGSYNEQFF. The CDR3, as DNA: TGTGCCAGCAGTTTGATTGGTGGGTCCTACAATGAGCAGTTCTTC.

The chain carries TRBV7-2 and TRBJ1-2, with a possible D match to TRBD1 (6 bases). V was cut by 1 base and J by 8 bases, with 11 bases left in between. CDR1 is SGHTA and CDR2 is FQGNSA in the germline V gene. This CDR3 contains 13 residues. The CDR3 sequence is CASSLEGVEGYTF. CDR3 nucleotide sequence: TGTGCCAGCAGCTTAGAGGGGGTAGAGGGCTACACCTTC.

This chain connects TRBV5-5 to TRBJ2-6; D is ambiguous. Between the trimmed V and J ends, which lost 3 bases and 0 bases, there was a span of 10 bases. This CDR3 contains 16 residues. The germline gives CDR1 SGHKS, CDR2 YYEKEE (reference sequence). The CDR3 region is CASSSAWGSGANVLTF. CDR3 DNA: TGTGCCAGCAGCTCAGCGTGGGGCTCTGGGGCCAACGTCCTGACTTTC.

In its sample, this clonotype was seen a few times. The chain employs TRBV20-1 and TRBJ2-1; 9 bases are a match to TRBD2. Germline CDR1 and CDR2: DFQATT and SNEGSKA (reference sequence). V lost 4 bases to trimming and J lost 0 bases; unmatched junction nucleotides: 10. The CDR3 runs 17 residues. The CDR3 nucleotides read TGCAGTGCTACAAGACCCCGACTAGCGGCCTCCTACAATGAGCAGTTCTTC. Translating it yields CSATRPRLAASYNEQFF.

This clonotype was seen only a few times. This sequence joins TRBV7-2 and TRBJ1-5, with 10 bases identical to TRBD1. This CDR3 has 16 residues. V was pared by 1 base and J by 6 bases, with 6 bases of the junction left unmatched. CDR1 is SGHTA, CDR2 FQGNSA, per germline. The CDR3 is CASSLGQGALPQPQHF. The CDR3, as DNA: TGTGCCAGCAGCTTAGGACAGGGGGCTCTTCCTCAGCCCCAGCATTTT.

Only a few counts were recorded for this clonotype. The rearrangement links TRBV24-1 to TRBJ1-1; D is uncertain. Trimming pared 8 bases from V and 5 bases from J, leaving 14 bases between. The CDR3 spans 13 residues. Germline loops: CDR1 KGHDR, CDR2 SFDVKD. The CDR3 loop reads CATKGGGKTEAFF. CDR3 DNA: TGTGCCACCAAGGGCGGAGGGAAGACTGAAGCTTTCTTT.

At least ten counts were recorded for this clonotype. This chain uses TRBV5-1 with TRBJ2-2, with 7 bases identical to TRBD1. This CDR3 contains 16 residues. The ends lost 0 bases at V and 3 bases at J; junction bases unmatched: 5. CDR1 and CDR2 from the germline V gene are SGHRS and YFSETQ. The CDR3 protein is CASSLGRDSYTGELFF. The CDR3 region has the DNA TGCGCCAGCAGCTTGGGTCGGGACAGCTACACCGGGGAGCTGTTTTTT.

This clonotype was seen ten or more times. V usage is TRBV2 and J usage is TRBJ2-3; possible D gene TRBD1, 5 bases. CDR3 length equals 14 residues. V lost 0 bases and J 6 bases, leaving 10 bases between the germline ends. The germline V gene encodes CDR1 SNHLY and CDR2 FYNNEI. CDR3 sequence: CASSEAPRGDTQYF. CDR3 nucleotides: TGTGCCAGCAGTGAAGCGCCTAGGGGTGATACGCAGTATTTT.

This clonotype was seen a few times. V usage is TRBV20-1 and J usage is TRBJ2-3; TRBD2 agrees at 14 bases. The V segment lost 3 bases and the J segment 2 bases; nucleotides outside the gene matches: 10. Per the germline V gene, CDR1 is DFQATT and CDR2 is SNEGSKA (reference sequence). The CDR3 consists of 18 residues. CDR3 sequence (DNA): TGCAGTGCTAGCGGGGGACTAGCGGGAGTATCGTTCACAGATACGCAGTATTTT. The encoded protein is CSASGGLAGVSFTDTQYF.

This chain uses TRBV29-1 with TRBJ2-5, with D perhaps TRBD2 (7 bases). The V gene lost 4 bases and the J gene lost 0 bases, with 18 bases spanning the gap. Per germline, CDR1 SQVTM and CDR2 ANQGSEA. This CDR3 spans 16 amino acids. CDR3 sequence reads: CSVVGGVKSDQETQYF. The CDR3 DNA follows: TGCAGCGTTGTAGGGGGGGTTAAGTCGGACCAAGAGACCCAGTACTTC. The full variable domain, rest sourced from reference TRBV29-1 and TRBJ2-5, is SAVISQKPSRDICQRGTSLTIQCQVDSQVTMMFWYRQQPGQSLTLIATANQGSEATYESGFVIDKFPISRPNLTFSTLTVSNMSPEDSSIYLCSVVGGVKSDQETQYFGPGTRLLVL.

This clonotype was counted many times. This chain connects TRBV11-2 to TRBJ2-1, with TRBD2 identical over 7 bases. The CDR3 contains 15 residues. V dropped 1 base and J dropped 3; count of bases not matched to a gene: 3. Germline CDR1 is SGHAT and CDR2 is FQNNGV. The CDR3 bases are TGTGCCAGCAGCTTAGGCCTAGCGGACTACAATGAGCAGTTCTTC. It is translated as CASSLGLADYNEQFF.

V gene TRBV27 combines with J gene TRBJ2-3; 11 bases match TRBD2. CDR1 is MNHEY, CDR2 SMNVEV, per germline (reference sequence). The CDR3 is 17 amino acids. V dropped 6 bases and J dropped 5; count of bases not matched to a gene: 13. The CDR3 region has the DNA TGTGCCAGCAGCCCACCTCTAGCGGGAGGAGGTGTAGATACGCAGTATTTT. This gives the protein CASSPPLAGGGVDTQYF.

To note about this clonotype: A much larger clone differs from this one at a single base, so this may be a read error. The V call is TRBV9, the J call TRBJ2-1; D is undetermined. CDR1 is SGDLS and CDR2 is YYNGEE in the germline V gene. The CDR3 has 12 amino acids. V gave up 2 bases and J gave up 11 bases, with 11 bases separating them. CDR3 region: CASSVMENKQFF. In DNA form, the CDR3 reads TGTGCCAGCAGCGTGATGGAGAATAAGCAGTTCTTC.

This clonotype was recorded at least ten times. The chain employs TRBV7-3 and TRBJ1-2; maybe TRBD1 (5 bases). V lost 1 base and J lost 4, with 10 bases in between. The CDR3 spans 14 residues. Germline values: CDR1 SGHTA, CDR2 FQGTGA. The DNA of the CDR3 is TGTGCCAGCAGCTTAAGGGGCAGCACCTATGGCTACACCTTC. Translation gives CASSLRGSTYGYTF.

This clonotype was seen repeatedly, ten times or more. DNA of the CDR3: TGTGCCACCAGTGATGTTGGAAATCAGCCCCAGCATTTT. Protein product: CATSDVGNQPQHF. The chain couples TRBV24-1 to TRBJ1-5; D is unclear. Germline V lookup: CDR1 KGHDR, CDR2 SFDVKD. The CDR3 is 13 amino acids. Trimming took 3 bases from V and 4 from J, leaving 6 bases between them.

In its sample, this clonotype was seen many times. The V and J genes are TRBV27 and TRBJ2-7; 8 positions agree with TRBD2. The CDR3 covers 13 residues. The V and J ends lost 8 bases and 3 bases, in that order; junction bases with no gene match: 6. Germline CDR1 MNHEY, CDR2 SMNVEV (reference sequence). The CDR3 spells CASLTGGFYEQYV. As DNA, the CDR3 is TGTGCCAGCTTAACGGGAGGGTTCTACGAGCAGTACGTC.

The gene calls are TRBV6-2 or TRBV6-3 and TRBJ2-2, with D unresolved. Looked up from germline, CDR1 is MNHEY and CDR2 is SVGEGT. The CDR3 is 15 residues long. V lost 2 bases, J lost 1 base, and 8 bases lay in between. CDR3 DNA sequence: TGTGCCAGCAGTTACGGGTTTCAGAACACCGGGGAGCTGTTTTTT. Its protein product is CASSYGFQNTGELFF.

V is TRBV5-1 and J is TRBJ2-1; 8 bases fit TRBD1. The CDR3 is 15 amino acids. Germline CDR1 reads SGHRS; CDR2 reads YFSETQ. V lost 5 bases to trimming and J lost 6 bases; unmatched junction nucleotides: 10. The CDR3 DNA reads TGCGCCAGCAGGCCCCAGGGTGGGACAGGCAATGAGCAGTTCTTC. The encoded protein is CASRPQGGTGNEQFF.

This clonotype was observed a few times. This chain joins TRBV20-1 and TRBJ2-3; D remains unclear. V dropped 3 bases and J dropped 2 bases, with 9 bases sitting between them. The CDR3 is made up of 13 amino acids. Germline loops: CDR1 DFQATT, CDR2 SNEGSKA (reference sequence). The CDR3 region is CSARVVVTDTQYF. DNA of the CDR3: TGCAGTGCTAGGGTGGTAGTCACAGATACGCAGTATTTT.

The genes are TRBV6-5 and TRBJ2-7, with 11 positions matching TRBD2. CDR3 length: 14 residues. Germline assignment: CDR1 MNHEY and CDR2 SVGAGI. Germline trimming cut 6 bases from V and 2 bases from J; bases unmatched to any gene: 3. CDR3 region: CASRLAGAAYEQYF. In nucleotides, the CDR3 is TGTGCCAGCAGACTAGCGGGAGCGGCCTACGAGCAGTACTTC.